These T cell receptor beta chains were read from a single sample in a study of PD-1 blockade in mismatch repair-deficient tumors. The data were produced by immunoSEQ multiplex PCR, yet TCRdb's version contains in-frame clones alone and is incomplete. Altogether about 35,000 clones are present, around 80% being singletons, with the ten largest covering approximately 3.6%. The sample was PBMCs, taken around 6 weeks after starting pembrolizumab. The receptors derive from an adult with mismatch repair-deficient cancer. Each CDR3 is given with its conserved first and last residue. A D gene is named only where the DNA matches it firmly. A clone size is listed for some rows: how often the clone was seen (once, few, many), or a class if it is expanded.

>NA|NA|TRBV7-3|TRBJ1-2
TGTGCCAGCAGCTTAACTGGGGGCCACTATGGCTACACCTTC
CASSLTGGHYGYTF
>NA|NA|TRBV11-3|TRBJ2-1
TGTGCCAGCAGCTCCGAAAGATTCGGCGGGCATGGGAATGAGCAGTTCTTC
CASSSERFGGHGNEQFF
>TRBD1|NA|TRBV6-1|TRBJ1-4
TGTGCCAGCAGAACAGGGGCCACTAATGAAAAACTGTTTTTT
CASRTGATNEKLFF
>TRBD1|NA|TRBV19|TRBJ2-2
TGTGCCAGTAGTTTACGGGACAGGGGTTCAAACACCGGGGAGCTGTTTTTT
CASSLRDRGSNTGELFF
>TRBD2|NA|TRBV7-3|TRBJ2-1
TGTGCCAGCAGCCCGGGACTAGCGGGTTACAATGAGCAGTTCTTC
CASSPGLAGYNEQFF
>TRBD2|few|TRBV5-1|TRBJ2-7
TGCGCCAGCAGCTTTGGGACTAGCGGGAATGACGAGCAGTACTTC
CASSFGTSGNDEQYF
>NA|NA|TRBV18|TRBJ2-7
TGTGCCAGCTCACGTAACGGGATGGGGTACGAGCAGTACTTC
CASSRNGMGYEQYF
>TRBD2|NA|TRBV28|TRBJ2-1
TGTGCCAGCAGTTTGGGACTAGCGGGAGACTATGAGCAGTTCTTC
CASSLGLAGDYEQFF
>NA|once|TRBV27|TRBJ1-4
TGTGCCAGCAGGGGGGGACCAGCAACTAATGAAAAACTGTTTTTT
CASRGGPATNEKLFF
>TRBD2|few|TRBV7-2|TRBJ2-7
TGTGCCAGCAGCAAAGCGGGAAGCTCCTACGAGCAGTACTTC
CASSKAGSSYEQYF
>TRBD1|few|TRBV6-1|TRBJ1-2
TGTGCCAGCCAGTTACAGGGGACGGGCTATGGCTACACCTTC
CASQLQGTGYGYTF
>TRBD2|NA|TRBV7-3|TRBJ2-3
TGTGCCAGCAGCCCCTTGACTAGCGGGAGCCCTGGGGATACGCAGTATTTT
CASSPLTSGSPGDTQYF
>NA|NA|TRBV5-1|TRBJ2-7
TGCGCCAGCAACCCGACAGGCCGGGCGTCCTACGAGCAGTACTTC
CASNPTGRASYEQYF
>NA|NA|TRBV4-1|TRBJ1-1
TGCGCCAGCAGCCCCAACCCGGAGGGTCTGTTCACTGAAGCTTTCTTT
CASSPNPEGLFTEAFF
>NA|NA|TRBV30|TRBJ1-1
TGTGCCTGGAGCGGACAGATAATAATGAACACTGAAGCTTTCTTT
CAWSGQIIMNTEAFF
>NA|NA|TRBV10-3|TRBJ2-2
TGTGCCATCAGCGGGATTTTGTTCACCGGGGAGCTGTTTTTT
CAISGILFTGELFF